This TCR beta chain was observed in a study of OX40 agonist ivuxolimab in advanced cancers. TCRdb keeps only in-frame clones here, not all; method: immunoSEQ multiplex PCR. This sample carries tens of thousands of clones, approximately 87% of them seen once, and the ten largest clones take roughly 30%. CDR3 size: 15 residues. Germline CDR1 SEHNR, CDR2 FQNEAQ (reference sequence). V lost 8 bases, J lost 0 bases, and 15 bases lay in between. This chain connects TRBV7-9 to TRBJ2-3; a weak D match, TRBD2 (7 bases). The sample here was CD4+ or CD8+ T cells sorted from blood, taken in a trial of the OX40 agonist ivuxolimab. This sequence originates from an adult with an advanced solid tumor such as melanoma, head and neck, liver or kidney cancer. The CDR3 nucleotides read TGTGCCAGCGGCTCGGCGGGGGCTAGCACAGATACGCAGTATTTT. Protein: CASGSAGASTDTQYF.